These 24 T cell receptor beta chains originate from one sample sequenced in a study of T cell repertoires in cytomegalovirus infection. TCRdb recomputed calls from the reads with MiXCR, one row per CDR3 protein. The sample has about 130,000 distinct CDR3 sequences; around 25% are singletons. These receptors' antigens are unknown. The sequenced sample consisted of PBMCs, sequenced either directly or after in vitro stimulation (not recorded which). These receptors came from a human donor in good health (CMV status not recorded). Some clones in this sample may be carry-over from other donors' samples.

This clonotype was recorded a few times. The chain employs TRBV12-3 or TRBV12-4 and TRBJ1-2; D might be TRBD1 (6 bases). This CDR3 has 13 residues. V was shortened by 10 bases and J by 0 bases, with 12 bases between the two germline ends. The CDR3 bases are TGTGCCATCACAGGGCGGGCTAACTATGGCTACACCTTC. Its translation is CAITGRANYGYTF.

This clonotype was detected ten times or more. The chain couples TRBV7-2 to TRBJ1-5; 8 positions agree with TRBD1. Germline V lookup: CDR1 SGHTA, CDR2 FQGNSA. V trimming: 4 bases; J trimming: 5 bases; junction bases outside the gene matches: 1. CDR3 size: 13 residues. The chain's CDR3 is CASSYRGDQPQHF. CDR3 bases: TGTGCCAGCAGCTACAGGGGGGATCAGCCCCAGCATTTT.

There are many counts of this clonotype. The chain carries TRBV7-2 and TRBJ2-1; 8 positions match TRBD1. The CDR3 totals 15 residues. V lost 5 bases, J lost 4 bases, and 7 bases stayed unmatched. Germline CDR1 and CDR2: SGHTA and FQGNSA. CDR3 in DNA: TGTGCCAGCAGCCTCAGGGGGCGGCAATACAATGAGCAGTTCTTC. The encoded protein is CASSLRGRQYNEQFF.

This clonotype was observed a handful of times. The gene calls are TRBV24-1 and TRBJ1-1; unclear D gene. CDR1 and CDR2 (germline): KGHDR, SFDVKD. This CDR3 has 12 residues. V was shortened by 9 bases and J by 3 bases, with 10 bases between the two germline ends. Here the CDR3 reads CATLNQDTEAFF. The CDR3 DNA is TGTGCCACCCTTAACCAGGACACTGAAGCTTTCTTT.

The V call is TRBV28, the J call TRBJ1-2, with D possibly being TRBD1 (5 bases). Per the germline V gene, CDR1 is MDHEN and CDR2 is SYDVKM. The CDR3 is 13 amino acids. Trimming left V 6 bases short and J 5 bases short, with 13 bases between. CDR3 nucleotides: TGTGCCAGCAGACCGACAGAAAAATATGGCTACACCTTC. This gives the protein CASRPTEKYGYTF.

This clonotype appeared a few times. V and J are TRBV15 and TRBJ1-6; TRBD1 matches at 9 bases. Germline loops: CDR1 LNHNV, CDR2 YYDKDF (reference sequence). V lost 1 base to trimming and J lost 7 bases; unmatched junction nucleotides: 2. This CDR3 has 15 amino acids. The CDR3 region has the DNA TGTGCCACCAGCAGAGCGGGACAGGGCAATTCACCCCTCCACTTT. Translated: CATSRAGQGNSPLHF.

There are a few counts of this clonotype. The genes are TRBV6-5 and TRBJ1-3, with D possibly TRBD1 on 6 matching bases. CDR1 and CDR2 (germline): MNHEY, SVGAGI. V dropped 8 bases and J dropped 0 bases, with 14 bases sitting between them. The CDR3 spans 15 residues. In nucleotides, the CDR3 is TGTGCCAGCCGCAGGGGCCCCTCCTCTGGAAACACCATATATTTT. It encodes CASRRGPSSGNTIYF.

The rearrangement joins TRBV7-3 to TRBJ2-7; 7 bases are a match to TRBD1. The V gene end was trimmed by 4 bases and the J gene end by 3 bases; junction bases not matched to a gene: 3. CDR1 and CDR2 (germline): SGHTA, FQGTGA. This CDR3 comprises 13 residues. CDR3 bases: TGTGCCAGCAGCTCTGGGACAGACTACGAGCAGTACTTC. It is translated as CASSSGTDYEQYF.

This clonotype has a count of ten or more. Written as DNA, the CDR3 is TGCGCCAGCTCGGACTGGCAAAACATTCAGTACTTC. Translation: CASSDWQNIQYF. The chain recombines TRBV10-2 with TRBJ2-4; tentative D call: TRBD2 (5 bases). The CDR3 is made up of 12 amino acids. Germline V gene lookup returns CDR1 WSHSY and CDR2 SAAADI. The V gene lost 8 bases and the J gene lost 5 bases, with 10 bases spanning the gap.

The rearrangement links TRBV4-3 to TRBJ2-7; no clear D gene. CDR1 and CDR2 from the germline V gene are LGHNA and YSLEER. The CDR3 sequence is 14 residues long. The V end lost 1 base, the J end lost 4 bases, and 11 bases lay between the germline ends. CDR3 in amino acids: CASSQVTEAYEQYF. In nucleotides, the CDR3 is TGCGCCAGCAGCCAAGTAACGGAAGCTTACGAGCAGTACTTC.

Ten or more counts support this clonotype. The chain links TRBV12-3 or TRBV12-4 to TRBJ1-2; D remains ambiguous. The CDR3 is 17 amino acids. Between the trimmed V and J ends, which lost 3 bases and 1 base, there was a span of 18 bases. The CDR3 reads CASSLLLSRSHNYGYTF. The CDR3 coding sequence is TGTGCCAGCAGTTTGTTGTTAAGTCGCTCCCATAACTATGGCTACACCTTC.

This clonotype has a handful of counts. The CDR3 DNA reads as TGTGCCAGCAGCTTGGATCTCCAGTCCTACGAGCAGTACTTC. Its protein is CASSLDLQSYEQYF. The V and J genes are TRBV5-6 and TRBJ2-7, with D unresolved. The CDR3 totals 14 residues. The V end lost 0 bases, the J end lost 1 base, and 8 bases lay between the germline ends. The germline V gene encodes CDR1 SGHDT and CDR2 YYEEEE.

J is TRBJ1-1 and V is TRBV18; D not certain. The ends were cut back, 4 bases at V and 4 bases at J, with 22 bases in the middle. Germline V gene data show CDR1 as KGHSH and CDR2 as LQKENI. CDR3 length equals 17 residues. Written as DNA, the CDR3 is TGTGCCAGCTCACTTACATGGCCCGGCGGTGAGGGCACTGAAGCTTTCTTT. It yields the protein CASSLTWPGGEGTEAFF.

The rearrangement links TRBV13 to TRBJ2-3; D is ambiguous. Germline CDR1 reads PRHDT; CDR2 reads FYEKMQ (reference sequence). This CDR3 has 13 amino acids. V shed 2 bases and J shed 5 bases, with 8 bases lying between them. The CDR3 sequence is CASSLFRRDTQYF. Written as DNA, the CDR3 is TGTGCCAGCAGCTTATTTAGGAGAGATACGCAGTATTTT.

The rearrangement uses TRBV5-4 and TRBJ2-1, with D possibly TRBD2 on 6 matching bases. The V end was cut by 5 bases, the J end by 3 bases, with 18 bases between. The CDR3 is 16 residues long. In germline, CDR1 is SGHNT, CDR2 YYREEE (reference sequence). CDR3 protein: CASRDGGPKYYNEQFF. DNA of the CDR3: TGTGCCAGCAGAGACGGGGGACCCAAGTACTACAATGAGCAGTTCTTC.

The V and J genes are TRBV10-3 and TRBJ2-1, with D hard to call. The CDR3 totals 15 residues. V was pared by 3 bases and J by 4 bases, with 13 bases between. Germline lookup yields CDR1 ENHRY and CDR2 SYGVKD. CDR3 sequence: CAISEGLVRYNEQFF. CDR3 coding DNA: TGTGCCATCAGTGAAGGTCTAGTAAGGTACAATGAGCAGTTCTTC.

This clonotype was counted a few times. The CDR3 here is CASSLAGGGLATEAFF. For the CDR3, the DNA is TGTGCCAGCAGCTTGGCAGGGGGTGGCCTGGCCACTGAAGCTTTCTTT. The gene calls are TRBV5-6 and TRBJ1-1; 7 positions match TRBD1. This CDR3 has 16 residues. The germline CDR1 and CDR2 sequences are SGHDT and YYEEEE. Germline trimming cut 0 bases from V and 4 bases from J; bases unmatched to any gene: 9.

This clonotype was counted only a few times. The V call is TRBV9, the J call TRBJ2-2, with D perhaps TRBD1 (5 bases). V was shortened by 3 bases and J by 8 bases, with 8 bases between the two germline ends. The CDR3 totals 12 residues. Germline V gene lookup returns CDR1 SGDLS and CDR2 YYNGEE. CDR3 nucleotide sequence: TGTGCCAGCAGCGCCCAGGGTGGGGAGCTGTTTTTT. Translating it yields CASSAQGGELFF. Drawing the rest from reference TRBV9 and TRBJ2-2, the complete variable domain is DSGVTQTPKHLITATGQRVTLRCSPRSGDLSVYWYQQSLDQGLQFLIQYYNGEERAKGNILERFSAQQFPDLHSELNLSSLELGDSALYFCASSAQGGELFFGEGSRLTVL.

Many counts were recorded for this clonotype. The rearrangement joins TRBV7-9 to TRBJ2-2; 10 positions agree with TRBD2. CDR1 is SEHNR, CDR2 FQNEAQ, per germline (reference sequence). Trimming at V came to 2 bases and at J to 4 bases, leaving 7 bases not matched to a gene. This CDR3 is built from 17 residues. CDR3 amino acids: CASSLRGLAASTGELFF. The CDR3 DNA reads TGTGCCAGCAGCTTACGAGGACTAGCGGCTTCCACCGGGGAGCTGTTTTTT.

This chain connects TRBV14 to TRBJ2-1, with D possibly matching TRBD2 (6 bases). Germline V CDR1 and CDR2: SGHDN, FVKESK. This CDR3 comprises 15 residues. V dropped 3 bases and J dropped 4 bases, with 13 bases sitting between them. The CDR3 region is CASSHPGLKYNEQFF. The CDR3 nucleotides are TGTGCCAGCAGCCACCCGGGACTGAAATACAATGAGCAGTTCTTC.

CDR3 in amino acids: CASSQTANYGYTF. In DNA form, the CDR3 reads TGTGCCAGCAGCCAGACAGCAAACTATGGCTACACCTTC. V usage is TRBV5-6 and J usage is TRBJ1-2; possibly TRBD1 for D (5 bases). The CDR3 contains 13 residues. V was shortened by 4 bases and J by 2 bases, with 9 bases between the two germline ends. The germline gives CDR1 SGHDT, CDR2 YYEEEE.

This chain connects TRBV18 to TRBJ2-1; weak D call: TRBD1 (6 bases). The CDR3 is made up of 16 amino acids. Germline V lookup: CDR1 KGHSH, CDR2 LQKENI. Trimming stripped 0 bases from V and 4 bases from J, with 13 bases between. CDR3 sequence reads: CASSPPTGWEYNEQFF. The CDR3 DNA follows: TGTGCCAGCTCACCACCGACAGGATGGGAATACAATGAGCAGTTCTTC.

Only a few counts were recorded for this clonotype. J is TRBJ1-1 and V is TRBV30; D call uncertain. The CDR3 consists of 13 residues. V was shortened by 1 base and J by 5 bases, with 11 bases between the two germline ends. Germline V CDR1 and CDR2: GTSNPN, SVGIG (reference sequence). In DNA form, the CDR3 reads TGTGCCTGGAGTGATGGCGTGAGTACTGAAGCTTTCTTT. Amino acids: CAWSDGVSTEAFF. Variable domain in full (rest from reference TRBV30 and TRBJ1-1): SQTIHQWPATLVQPVGSPLSLECTVEGTSNPNLYWYRQAAGRGLQLLFYSVGIGQISSEVPQNLSASRPQDRQFILSSKKLLLSDSGFYLCAWSDGVSTEAFFGQGTRLTVV.

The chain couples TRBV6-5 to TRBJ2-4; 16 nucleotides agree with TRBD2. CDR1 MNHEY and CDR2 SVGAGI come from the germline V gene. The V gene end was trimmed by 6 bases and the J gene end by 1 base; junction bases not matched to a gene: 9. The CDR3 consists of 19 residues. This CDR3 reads CASRTLGLAGGMAKNIQYF. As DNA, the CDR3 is TGTGCCAGCAGAACCCTGGGACTAGCGGGAGGGATGGCCAAAAACATTCAGTACTTC.